Here is one TCR beta chain with its context. This clonotype was observed a few times. Its recognized antigen is unknown. No much larger clone is present one base from it, and per-base qualities are unavailable. The protocol used for the library was PCR. TCRdb names Illumina HiSeq 2500 as the instrument used. Molecular barcoding was employed in the preparation of TCR libraries, with unique molecular identifiers being used to normalize TCRbeta repertoire quantification. TCRdb passed the public sequencing reads through fastp at Q25 and MiXCR, retaining productive beta sequences. Merged by CDR3 protein, the rows form single entries marked with the most common genes and DNA. The sample yields some 200,000 distinct CDR3 sequences; about 8.2% were counted once. 35% of the sample goes to the ten largest clones. In light of the paper, this sample's treatment or condition label describes: allogeneic hematopoietic cell transplantation with graft depleted of TCRalphabeta T cells and CD19 B cells. TCRalphabeta/CD19-depleted allogeneic hematopoietic cell grafts were given to the transplant recipients, all of whom were children.

These data originate in a study of T-cell reconstitution after alpha-beta-depleted transplantation in children (dated by TCRdb to 2016 to 2017). With respect to the entire study: Using TCR repertoire profiling, the study followed T-cell immune reconstitution in a quantitative way in children after TCRalphabeta/CD19-depleted allogeneic hematopoietic cell transplantation.

Overall study outcomes, separate from this receptor: Hyperexpanded clone frequencies declined over subsequent months; after one year, T-cell counts and TCRbeta diversity were mostly attributed to newly produced T cells. In some patients, high TCRbeta diversity at day 60 was attributed to recipient T cells and intrathymic progenitors that had survived conditioning. Apparently early alphabetaT-cell count recovery about two months after transplant reportedly relied on only several hundred rapidly expanded clones derived from non-depleted graft cells.

V lost 1 base and J lost 3 bases, and the count of bases not matched to a germline gene is 1. The CDR1 and CDR2 encoded by the germline V gene (reference sequence) are DFQATT and SNEGSKA. The CDR3, from cysteine to phenylalanine, totals 13 residues. Just CDR3 DNA is preserved here, 39 bases in frame from base 1. This chain is built from TRBV20-1 and TRBJ1-1; 8 central bases correspond to TRBD1. The sequenced sample was PBMCs, mostly from graft donor cells, obtained 360 days after TCRalphabeta/CD19-depleted stem cell transplant. This sequence was found in a male patient aged 2-9 years who had a stem cell transplant for acute myeloid leukemia, so the T cells may come from the graft donor. This receptor has the CDR3 CSARVQGDTEAFF. The DNA sequence reads TGCAGTGCTAGAGTACAGGGGGACACTGAAGCTTTCTTT.